This T cell receptor beta chain comes out of a study of cytomegalovirus exposure and HLA in healthy donors. CDR1 is MNHEY, CDR2 SMNVEV, per germline (reference sequence). The CDR3 runs to 16 residues. V gave up 2 bases and J gave up 2 bases; unmatched junction bases: 7. The assay was immunoSEQ multiplex PCR, and TCRdb's table has in-frame clones only and misses some. The sample has a few hundred thousand clones; roughly 90% are singletons. The sample comprised PBMCs. The V gene is TRBV27, the J gene TRBJ1-2; 8 bases align to TRBD1. This clonotype was obtained from a woman between 18 and 30 years old in good health and CMV-seronegative. The CDR3 DNA reads as TGTGCCAGCAGTTTAACCAGGACAGGGCTCAACTATGGCTACACCTTC. Translation gives CASSLTRTGLNYGYTF.